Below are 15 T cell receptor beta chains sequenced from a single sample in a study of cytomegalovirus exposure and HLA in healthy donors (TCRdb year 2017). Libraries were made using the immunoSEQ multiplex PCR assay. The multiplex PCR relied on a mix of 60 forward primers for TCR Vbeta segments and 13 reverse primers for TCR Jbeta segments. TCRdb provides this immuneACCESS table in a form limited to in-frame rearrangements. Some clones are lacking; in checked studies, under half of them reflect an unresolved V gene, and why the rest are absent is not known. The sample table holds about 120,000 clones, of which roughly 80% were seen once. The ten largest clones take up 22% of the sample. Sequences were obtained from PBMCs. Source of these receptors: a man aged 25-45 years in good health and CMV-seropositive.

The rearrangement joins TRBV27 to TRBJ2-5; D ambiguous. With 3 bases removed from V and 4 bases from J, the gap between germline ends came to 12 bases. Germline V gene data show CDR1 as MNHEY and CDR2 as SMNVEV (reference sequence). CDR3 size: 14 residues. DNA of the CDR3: TGTGCCAGCAGTTTGGCCCGCCCCCCAGAGACCCAGTACTTC. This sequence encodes CASSLARPPETQYF.

Written as DNA, the CDR3 is TGTGCCAGCAGTTTGGTGGACAGGGACAATGAAAAACTGTTTTTT. Protein: CASSLVDRDNEKLFF. V usage is TRBV28 and J usage is TRBJ1-4; TRBD1 matches at 8 bases. Germline loops: CDR1 MDHEN, CDR2 SYDVKM. This CDR3 spans 15 amino acids. With 3 bases clipped from V and 5 bases from J, the junction kept 5 bases outside the gene matches.

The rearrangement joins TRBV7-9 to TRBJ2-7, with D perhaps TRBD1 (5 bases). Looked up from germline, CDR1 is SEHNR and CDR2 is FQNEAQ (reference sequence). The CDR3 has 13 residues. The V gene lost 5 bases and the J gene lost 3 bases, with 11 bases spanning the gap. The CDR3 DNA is TGTGCCAGCAGCCGTACAGGTTACTACGAGCAGTACTTC. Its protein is CASSRTGYYEQYF.

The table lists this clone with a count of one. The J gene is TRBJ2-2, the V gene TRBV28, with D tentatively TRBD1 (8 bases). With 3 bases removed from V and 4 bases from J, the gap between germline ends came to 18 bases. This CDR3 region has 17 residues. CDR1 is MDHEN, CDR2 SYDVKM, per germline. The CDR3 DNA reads TGTGCCAGCAGTTTCCGCCTGGACAGGGAGGGCACCGGGGAGCTGTTTTTT. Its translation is CASSFRLDREGTGELFF. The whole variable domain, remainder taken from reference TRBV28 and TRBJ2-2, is DVKVTQSSRYLVKRTGEKVFLECVQDMDHENMFWYRQDPGLGLRLIYFSYDVKMKEKGDIPEGYSVSREKKERFSLILESASTNQTSMYLCASSFRLDREGTGELFFGEGSRLTVL.

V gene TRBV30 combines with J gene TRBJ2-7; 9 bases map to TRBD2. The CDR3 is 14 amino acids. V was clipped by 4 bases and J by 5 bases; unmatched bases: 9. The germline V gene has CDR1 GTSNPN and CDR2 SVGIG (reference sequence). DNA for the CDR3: TGTGCCTGGAAGGGCGGGAGGGGTGTCGACGAGCAGTACGTC. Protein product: CAWKGGRGVDEQYV.

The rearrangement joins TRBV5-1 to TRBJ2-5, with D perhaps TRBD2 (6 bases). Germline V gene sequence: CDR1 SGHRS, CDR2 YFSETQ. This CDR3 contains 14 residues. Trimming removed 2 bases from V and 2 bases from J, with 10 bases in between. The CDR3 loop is CASSLLAVQETQYF. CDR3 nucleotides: TGCGCCAGCAGCTTATTAGCGGTACAAGAGACCCAGTACTTC.

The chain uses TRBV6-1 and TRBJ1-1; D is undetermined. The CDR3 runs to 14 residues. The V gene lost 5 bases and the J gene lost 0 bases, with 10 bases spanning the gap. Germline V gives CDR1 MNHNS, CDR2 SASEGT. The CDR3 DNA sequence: TGTGCCAGCAGTTCAGGTTATATGAACACTGAAGCTTTCTTT. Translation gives CASSSGYMNTEAFF.

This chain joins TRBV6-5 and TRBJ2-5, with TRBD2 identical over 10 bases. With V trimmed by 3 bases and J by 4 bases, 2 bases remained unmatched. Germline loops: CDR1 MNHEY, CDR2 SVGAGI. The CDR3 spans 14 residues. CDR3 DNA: TGTGCCAGCAGTTATTGGACTAGCGGAGAGACCCAGTACTTC. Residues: CASSYWTSGETQYF.

Here the CDR3 reads CASSPLAGTLTDTQYF. For the CDR3, the DNA is TGTGCCAGCTCACCATTAGCGGGGACACTCACAGATACGCAGTATTTT. This sequence joins TRBV18 and TRBJ2-3, with 8 positions matching TRBD2. J was trimmed by 2 bases and V by 2 bases; bases with no gene match: 6. The CDR3 loop spans 16 amino acids. In germline, CDR1 is KGHSH, CDR2 LQKENI.

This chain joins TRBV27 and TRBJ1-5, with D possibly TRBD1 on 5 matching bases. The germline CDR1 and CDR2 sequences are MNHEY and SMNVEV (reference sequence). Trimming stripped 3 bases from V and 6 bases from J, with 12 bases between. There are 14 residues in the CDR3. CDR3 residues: CASSFLHGAQPQHF. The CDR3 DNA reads TGTGCCAGCAGTTTTCTGCATGGGGCTCAGCCCCAGCATTTT.

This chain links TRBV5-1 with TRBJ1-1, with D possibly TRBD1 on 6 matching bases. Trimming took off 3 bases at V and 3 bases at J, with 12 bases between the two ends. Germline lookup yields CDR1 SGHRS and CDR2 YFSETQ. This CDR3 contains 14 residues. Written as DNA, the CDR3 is TGCGCCAGCAGCTCGGCAGGGGAGCACACTGAAGCTTTCTTT. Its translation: CASSSAGEHTEAFF.

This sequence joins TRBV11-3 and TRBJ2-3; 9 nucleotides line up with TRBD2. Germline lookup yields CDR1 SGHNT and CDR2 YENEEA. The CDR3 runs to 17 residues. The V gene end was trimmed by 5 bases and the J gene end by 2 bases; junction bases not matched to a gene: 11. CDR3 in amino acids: CASSPRGLAGLTDTQYF. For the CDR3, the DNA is TGTGCCAGCAGCCCCCGGGGGCTAGCGGGACTCACAGATACGCAGTATTTT.

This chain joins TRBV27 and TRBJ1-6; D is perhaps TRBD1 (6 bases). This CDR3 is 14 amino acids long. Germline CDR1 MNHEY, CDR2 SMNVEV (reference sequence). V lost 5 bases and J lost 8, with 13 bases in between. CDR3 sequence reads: CASSPGTRHSPLHF. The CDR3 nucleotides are TGTGCCAGCAGTCCCGGGACAAGACATTCACCCCTCCACTTT.

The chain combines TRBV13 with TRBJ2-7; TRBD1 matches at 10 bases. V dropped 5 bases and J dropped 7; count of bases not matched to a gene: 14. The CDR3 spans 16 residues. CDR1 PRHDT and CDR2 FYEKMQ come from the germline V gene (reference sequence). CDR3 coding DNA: TGTGCCAGCAGCAAACACCCGGGACAGGGGTCTCGGGAGCAGTACTTC. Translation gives CASSKHPGQGSREQYF.

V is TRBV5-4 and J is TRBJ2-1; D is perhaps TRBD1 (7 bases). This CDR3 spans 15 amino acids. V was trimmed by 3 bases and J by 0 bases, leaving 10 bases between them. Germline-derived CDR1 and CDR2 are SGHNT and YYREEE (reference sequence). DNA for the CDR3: TGTGCCAGCAGCTCAGGGGGGAGCTCCTACAATGAGCAGTTCTTC. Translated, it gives CASSSGGSSYNEQFF.